This T cell receptor beta chain was recovered during a study of human T cells and chemical hapten exposure. Looking at the study overall: Read at 6 days, the patch tests placed 0.01% DPC on the upper back.

Time point defined: pre-sensitization, week 0. The treatment was: therapeutic diphenylcyclopropenone sensitization with weekly scalp DPC. Alopecia patients between 18 and 70 years old and suitable for DPC were used as donors. Study results and caveats: Significantly greater numbers of large CDR3 similarity clusters came from expanded TCRs than from controls.

Source study methods: Samples had a median of around 88,000 TCRs, ranging about 23,224 to 700,000. TCRdb independently ran MiXCR on the RACE reads; one entry per CDR3 protein. V and J calls and clone size were set by TCRdb, not the authors. The sample yields roughly 110,000 distinct CDR3 sequences, around 12% seen once. Germline CDR1 and CDR2: DFQATT and SNEGSKA (reference sequence). The CDR3 runs 14 residues. V shed 6 bases and J shed 6 bases, with 20 bases lying between them. This clonotype was picked up many times. Its cognate antigen is unknown. This chain links TRBV20-1 with TRBJ1-1; unclear D gene. The origin of this receptor is a woman between 45 and 60 years old with alopecia areata. Some clones in this sample may be carry-over from other donors' samples. Here the sequenced sample was whole blood, taken in connection with sensitization to the hapten diphenylcyclopropenone (DPC). CDR3 in DNA: TGCAGTGCCCGAAACAAGGGTAGCGGGGCTGAAGCTTTCTTT. This gives the protein CSARNKGSGAEAFF.